Sequencing of this TCR beta chain was carried out in a study of identical twins. This CDR3 has 12 amino acids. The ends were cut back, 4 bases at V and 4 bases at J, with 6 bases in the middle. Germline V gene data show CDR1 as MNHNY and CDR2 as SVGAGI (reference sequence). Unique molecular identifiers were present on the cDNA, which also gained a universal primer site by template switching. TCRdb analysed the 5' RACE reads with MiXCR anew, one entry per CDR3 protein. The profile shows 500,000 or so distinct CDR3 sequences, about 14% of them singletons. This clonotype occurred many times. The antigen is unknown. General study findings and limits: Insertions ran lower in abundant cord blood beta clonotypes, though not in memory repertoires.

These records were also assigned to another study, of yellow fever vaccine responses in identical twins.

The source material was CD4+ T cells sorted from blood. This sequence was found in a woman aged 18 to 35 in good health. The chain couples TRBV6-6 to TRBJ2-3, with D unresolved. CDR3 sequence reads: CASSSVADTQYF. CDR3 DNA sequence: TGTGCCAGCAGTTCTGTAGCAGATACGCAGTATTTT.